Presented here are 28 T cell receptor beta chains from one specimen sequenced in a study of blood T cell repertoires in COVID-19. The assay was immunoSEQ multiplex PCR, and TCRdb's table has in-frame clones only and misses some. The sample contains over 200,000 clones, about 90% of which appear only once. The sequenced sample was peripheral blood. The receptors originated from a man between 18 and 35 years old with active or convalescent COVID-19.

CDR3 region: CAWSVGGRGSNQPQHF. The CDR3 DNA sequence: TGTGCCTGGAGTGTAGGGGGCCGCGGTAGCAATCAGCCCCAGCATTTT. The V and J genes are TRBV30 and TRBJ1-5, with 7 bases aligning to TRBD1. Germline V CDR1 and CDR2: GTSNPN, SVGIG (reference sequence). V dropped 0 bases and J dropped 0; count of bases not matched to a gene: 5. The CDR3 runs to 16 residues.

The V call is TRBV11-1, the J call TRBJ1-1, with 9 positions matching TRBD1. This CDR3 is 16 amino acids long. Germline V gene data show CDR1 as SGHAT and CDR2 as FQDESV (reference sequence). The J segment lost 4 bases and the V segment lost 0 bases, leaving 6 bases of the junction unmatched. The CDR3 region is CASSLASTGGLTEAFF. For the CDR3, the DNA is TGTGCCAGCAGCTTAGCTTCGACAGGGGGTCTCACTGAAGCTTTCTTT.

CDR3 residues: CASLNGQDYTDTQYF. The CDR3 DNA sequence: TGTGCCAGCTTAAACGGGCAGGACTACACAGATACGCAGTATTTT. V usage is TRBV18 and J usage is TRBJ2-3; D is perhaps TRBD2 (6 bases). Trimming shortened V by 7 bases and J by 2 bases, and 16 bases separated the two germline ends. This CDR3 region has 15 residues. Per germline, CDR1 KGHSH and CDR2 LQKENI. The full variable domain, rest sourced from reference TRBV18 and TRBJ2-3, is NAGVMQNPRHLVRRRGQEARLRCSPMKGHSHVYWYRQLPEEGLKFMVYLQKENIIDESGMPKERFSAEFPKEGPSILRIQQVVRGDSAAYFCASLNGQDYTDTQYFGPGTRLTVL.

This clone was found once. V and J are TRBV3-1 (or the pseudogene TRBV3-2) and TRBJ1-5; tentatively, D is TRBD1 (5 bases). The ends were cut back, 1 base at V and 11 bases at J, with 18 bases in the middle. Germline CDR1 reads LGHDT; CDR2 reads YNNKEL (reference sequence). The CDR3 sequence is 15 residues long. CDR3 coding DNA: TGTGCCAGCAGCCAAGGGTTCAGGGATCTTATCGCCCAGCATTTT. Protein product: CASSQGFRDLIAQHF.

The chain links TRBV28 to TRBJ1-1; 9 positions agree with TRBD1. The junction had 6 bases not matched to a gene; V was cut back by 4 bases and J by 3 bases. This CDR3 comprises 15 residues. Germline values: CDR1 MDHEN, CDR2 SYDVKM. The CDR3 reads CASSSTGGTDTEAFF. The CDR3 DNA reads TGTGCCAGCAGTTCAACAGGGGGCACGGACACTGAAGCTTTCTTT.

The chain carries TRBV6-5 and TRBJ1-2, with D perhaps TRBD1 (5 bases). The CDR3 is made up of 15 amino acids. Per germline, CDR1 MNHEY and CDR2 SVGAGI. V lost 10 bases and J lost 5, with 23 bases in between. Written as DNA, the CDR3 is TGTGCCATTACGCCGTCCGGGACTATCGGGTATGGCTACACCTTC. It codes for CAITPSGTIGYGYTF.

This chain joins TRBV2 and TRBJ1-2, with D tentatively TRBD1 (6 bases). The V end lost 8 bases, the J end lost 6 bases, and 13 bases lay between the germline ends. The CDR3 is 12 amino acids. CDR1 SNHLY and CDR2 FYNNEI come from the germline V gene. CDR3 region: CASGGGANGYTF. The CDR3 DNA reads TGTGCCAGCGGAGGGGGGGCCAATGGCTACACCTTC.

The rearrangement links TRBV30 to TRBJ2-2, with D possibly matching TRBD1 (6 bases). Germline CDR1 reads GTSNPN; CDR2 reads SVGIG (reference sequence). This CDR3 region has 13 residues. DNA of the CDR3: TGTGCTTATAACCACAGGGACACCGGGGAGCTGTTTTTT. Amino acid sequence: CAYNHRDTGELFF.

The chain employs TRBV7-9 and TRBJ1-1, with 8 bases fitting TRBD1. CDR1 SEHNR and CDR2 FQNEAQ come from the germline V gene (reference sequence). Unmatched junction bases numbered 5, after V lost 3 bases and J lost 2 bases. The CDR3 spans 15 residues. The CDR3 here is CASSFMGTGNTEAFF. For the CDR3, the DNA is TGTGCCAGCAGCTTTATGGGGACAGGTAACACTGAAGCTTTCTTT.

The V gene is TRBV4-1, the J gene TRBJ2-3, with unresolved D. With 0 bases removed from V and 6 bases from J, the gap between germline ends came to 16 bases. The CDR3 is made up of 16 amino acids. CDR1 MGHRA and CDR2 YSYEKL come from the germline V gene. The CDR3 spells CASSQDQSALRDTQYF. The CDR3 DNA follows: TGCGCCAGCAGCCAAGATCAGAGCGCCCTGAGGGATACGCAGTATTTT.

The chain combines TRBV6-6 with TRBJ2-2, with 7 bases identical to TRBD1. Trimming at V came to 6 bases and at J to 1 base, leaving 17 bases not matched to a gene. Germline CDR1 and CDR2: MNHNY and SVGAGI (reference sequence). This CDR3 is 19 amino acids long. The CDR3 loop is CASSRNRLSGQLNTGELFF. The DNA for the CDR3 is TGTGCCAGCAGCCGAAACCGGCTTTCGGGACAGCTGAACACCGGGGAGCTGTTTTTT.

V is TRBV11-2 and J is TRBJ1-2; D remains ambiguous. V gave up 3 bases and J gave up 4 bases, with 21 bases separating them. Germline V gene sequence: CDR1 SGHAT, CDR2 FQNNGV. The length of the CDR3 is 17 residues. This CDR3 reads CASSFGSAGRGFYGYTF. The CDR3 DNA reads TGTGCCAGCAGCTTTGGGTCGGCAGGACGGGGATTCTATGGCTACACCTTC.

The chain recombines TRBV7-7 with TRBJ2-1; D gene ambiguous. The germline CDR1 and CDR2 sequences are SSHAT and FNYEAQ (reference sequence). The CDR3 is made up of 13 amino acids. V shed 1 base and J shed 7 bases, with 8 bases lying between them. The CDR3 protein is CASSLGQKNEQFF. The CDR3 bases are TGTGCCAGCAGCTTAGGGCAAAAGAATGAGCAGTTCTTC.

V gene TRBV7-3 combines with J gene TRBJ2-7; D is unclear. This CDR3 is built from 15 residues. Germline assignment: CDR1 SGHTA and CDR2 FQGTGA. V was cut by 1 base and J by 5 bases, with 15 bases left in between. In nucleotides, the CDR3 is TGTGCCAGCAGCTTAAGATACCCTCTTTGGCACGAGCAGTACTTC. It yields the protein CASSLRYPLWHEQYF.

V usage is TRBV20-1 and J usage is TRBJ2-6; 8 nucleotides agree with TRBD1. Germline V gene sequence: CDR1 DFQATT, CDR2 SNEGSKA (reference sequence). V shed 3 bases, J shed 4 bases, and the junction held 2 bases outside the gene matches. The CDR3 covers 14 residues. In nucleotides, the CDR3 is TGCAGTGCTAGTACAGGGGGAGGGGCCAACGTCCTGACTTTC. It translates to CSASTGGGANVLTF.

The V and J genes are TRBV9 and TRBJ2-7; D call uncertain. The CDR3 sequence is 13 residues long. CDR1 is SGDLS and CDR2 is YYNGEE in the germline V gene. Trimming took 0 bases from V and 7 from J, leaving 11 bases between them. The CDR3 DNA reads as TGTGCCAGCAGCGTAGATCACAATCCGGAGCAGTACTTC. As protein: CASSVDHNPEQYF.

CDR3 loop: CASSLLQGLGQPQHF. CDR3 DNA sequence: TGTGCCAGCAGTTTACTACAGGGGTTGGGTCAGCCCCAGCATTTT. The rearrangement joins TRBV28 to TRBJ1-5; 7 bases are a match to TRBD1. Germline assignment: CDR1 MDHEN and CDR2 SYDVKM. Trimming took 2 bases from V and 6 from J; bases not matched to a gene: 7. The length of the CDR3 is 15 residues.

This chain joins TRBV19 and TRBJ2-5, with D perhaps TRBD1 (5 bases). V lost 3 bases to trimming and J lost 4 bases, with 15 bases between them. The CDR3 extends over 15 amino acids. Germline V gene data show CDR1 as LNHDA and CDR2 as SQIVND (reference sequence). CDR3 residues: CASSMNRQVLETQYF. Here the CDR3 DNA reads TGTGCCAGTAGTATGAACAGGCAGGTATTAGAGACCCAGTACTTC.

The genes are TRBV28 and TRBJ1-2; D is unclear. Trimming took 5 bases from V and 8 from J, leaving 21 bases between them. Germline V CDR1 and CDR2: MDHEN, SYDVKM. This CDR3 comprises 15 residues. The CDR3 protein is CASSPQSSGSGGYTF. In DNA, the CDR3 is TGTGCCAGCAGTCCCCAGTCGTCGGGTTCTGGGGGCTACACCTTC.

This rearrangement joins TRBV3-1 (or the pseudogene TRBV3-2) to TRBJ2-7; 8 nucleotides line up with TRBD2. V dropped 1 base and J dropped 2; count of bases not matched to a gene: 4. Germline lookup yields CDR1 LGHDT and CDR2 YNNKEL (reference sequence). This CDR3 is built from 15 residues. CDR3 residues: CASSQVAGGTYEQYF. The CDR3 DNA sequence: TGTGCCAGCAGCCAAGTCGCGGGGGGAACCTACGAGCAGTACTTC.

The chain is built from TRBV6-5 and TRBJ1-5, with TRBD1 as a possible D gene (6 bases). The V gene's germline CDR1 is MNHEY and CDR2 SVGAGI. There are 15 residues in the CDR3. V shed 6 bases and J shed 2 bases, with 14 bases lying between them. This CDR3 reads CASRSTGNGNQPQHF. DNA for the CDR3: TGTGCCAGCAGATCTACAGGGAACGGCAATCAGCCCCAGCATTTT.

This clone showed up just once. V is TRBV3-1 (or the pseudogene TRBV3-2) and J is TRBJ1-6; a possible D gene is TRBD1 (5 bases). Trimming removed 1 base at V and 8 bases at J, with 12 bases between. The CDR3 length is 15 residues. Germline CDR1 reads LGHDT; CDR2 reads YNNKEL (reference sequence). The DNA for the CDR3 is TGTGCCAGCAGCCAAGGGGGGGTTTACGATTCACCCCTCCACTTT. Residues: CASSQGGVYDSPLHF.

The chain carries TRBV5-1 and TRBJ1-1; TRBD1 might be the D (5 bases). Trimming cost V 2 bases and J 3 bases, with 11 bases left between them. Germline loops: CDR1 SGHRS, CDR2 YFSETQ. The CDR3 sequence is 14 residues long. The CDR3 here is CASSLFGGDTEAFF. The CDR3 coding sequence is TGCGCCAGCAGCTTATTTGGAGGGGACACTGAAGCTTTCTTT.

The chain combines TRBV6-5 with TRBJ1-1; 7 nucleotides align to TRBD1. The CDR3 extends over 14 amino acids. The germline V gene encodes CDR1 MNHEY and CDR2 SVGAGI. The V and J ends lost 6 bases and 11 bases, in that order; junction bases with no gene match: 15. The CDR3 protein is CASSRGGGGGMAFF. Here the CDR3 DNA reads TGTGCCAGCAGCCGGGGGGGAGGGGGCGGCATGGCTTTCTTT.

The J gene is TRBJ1-1, the V gene TRBV18; D may be TRBD1 (5 bases). CDR1 KGHSH and CDR2 LQKENI come from the germline V gene. CDR3 length: 11 residues. With 5 bases removed from V and 7 bases from J, the gap between germline ends came to 8 bases. The CDR3 loop is CASSIQVEAFF. CDR3 nucleotides: TGTGCCAGCTCAATACAGGTTGAAGCTTTCTTT.

The table lists this clone with a count of one. This chain uses TRBV5-4 with TRBJ1-1; 8 nucleotides align to TRBD1. This CDR3 region has 15 residues. Germline assignment: CDR1 SGHNT and CDR2 YYREEE (reference sequence). Trimming at V came to 2 bases and at J to 1 base, leaving 4 bases not matched to a gene. For the CDR3, the DNA is TGTGCCAGCAGCTTACTAGGGACAGGGAACACTGAAGCTTTCTTT. Its protein product is CASSLLGTGNTEAFF.

This clone was counted once. V and J are TRBV14 and TRBJ2-7, with TRBD1 identical over 9 bases. Germline CDR1 reads SGHDN; CDR2 reads FVKESK. The V segment lost 1 base and the J segment 4 bases; nucleotides outside the gene matches: 2. The CDR3 totals 14 residues. CDR3 amino acids: CASSQVTGGYEQYF. CDR3 in DNA: TGTGCCAGCAGCCAAGTGACAGGGGGTTACGAGCAGTACTTC.

Points on this clone: Other DNA sequences in this specimen translate into the identical CDR3. This chain uses TRBV28 with TRBJ1-1, with no clear D. The CDR3 contains 13 residues. V lost 3 bases, J lost 1 base, and 6 bases lay in between. From germline, CDR1 is MDHEN and CDR2 SYDVKM. Here the CDR3 DNA reads TGTGCCAGCAGTTTGCCCGGGAACACTGAAGCTTTCTTT. This sequence encodes CASSLPGNTEAFF.